The 19 T cell receptor beta chains given below trace back to one sample, sequenced in a study of blood T cell repertoires in COVID-19. Repertoires were generated with immunoSEQ multiplex PCR, while TCRdb's copy carries only in-frame clones and drops some. This sample has more than 250,000 clones, with around 85% found just once. The sample taken for sequencing was peripheral blood. The source is a man aged 45 to 65 with active or convalescent COVID-19.

The J gene is TRBJ2-2, the V gene TRBV18; D not certain. V was clipped by 8 bases and J by 0 bases, with 10 bases between them. Germline CDR1 is KGHSH and CDR2 is LQKENI. The CDR3 loop spans 14 amino acids. The CDR3 loop reads CASTIYANTGELFF. The CDR3 bases are TGTGCCAGCACTATATACGCGAACACCGGGGAGCTGTTTTTT.

This chain links TRBV7-3 with TRBJ2-2; D not certain. V shed 5 bases and J shed 6 bases, with 10 bases lying between them. The germline V gene has CDR1 SGHTA and CDR2 FQGTGA. The CDR3 length is 13 residues. CDR3 nucleotides: TGTGCCAGCAGCCCAAACTCGGCCGGGGAGCTGTTTTTT. Translating gives CASSPNSAGELFF.

In this sample, this clone turned up a few times. The chain combines TRBV6-2 or TRBV6-3 with TRBJ1-1, with unresolved D. Germline CDR1 MNHEY, CDR2 SVGEGT. With 6 bases removed from V and 7 bases from J, the gap between germline ends came to 12 bases. This CDR3 has 12 amino acids. CDR3 sequence: CASSQRPGEAFF. The CDR3 DNA is TGTGCCAGCAGCCAGCGACCGGGTGAAGCTTTCTTT.

V usage is TRBV7-9 and J usage is TRBJ2-2; D may be TRBD2 (6 bases). CDR1 and CDR2 (germline): SEHNR, FQNEAQ (reference sequence). The length of the CDR3 is 15 residues. The V end was cut by 1 base, the J end by 2 bases, with 8 bases between. The CDR3 DNA sequence: TGTGCCAGCAGCTTAGGACTAGATAACACCGGGGAGCTGTTTTTT. This gives the protein CASSLGLDNTGELFF.

Regarding this clone: The junction departs from germline at one end; a sequencing error may be responsible. V gene TRBV6-4 combines with J gene TRBJ2-7; 8 positions agree with TRBD2. Germline loops: CDR1 MRHNA, CDR2 SNTAGT. The CDR3 has 12 residues. CDR3: CASSDLAGCINF. The CDR3 region has the DNA TGTGCCAGCAGTGACTTAGCGGGGTGCATAAACTTC.

This clone was seen just once. The chain has TRBV9 and TRBJ2-1; TRBD2 aligns across 7 bases. Looked up from germline, CDR1 is SGDLS and CDR2 is YYNGEE. The CDR3 runs 15 residues. With V trimmed by 0 bases and J by 5 bases, 5 bases remained unmatched. The CDR3 protein is CASSVVASGDNEQFF. The CDR3, as DNA: TGTGCCAGCAGCGTAGTGGCTAGCGGAGACAATGAGCAGTTCTTC.

The rearrangement joins TRBV7-9 to TRBJ2-7, with a weak D call TRBD2 (6 bases). This CDR3 region has 13 residues. The germline V and J ends were trimmed by 1 base and 12 bases, with 16 bases remaining between them. CDR1 is SEHNR and CDR2 is FQNEAQ in the germline V gene (reference sequence). This chain's CDR3 is CASSLGRGDYAYF. For the CDR3, the DNA is TGTGCCAGCAGCTTAGGGCGGGGAGACTATGCGTACTTC.

The genes are TRBV14 and TRBJ2-7, with 7 positions matching TRBD1. The trim removed 4 bases at V and 9 bases at J, leaving 6 bases unmatched. This CDR3 has 12 residues. Germline CDR1 SGHDN, CDR2 FVKESK. The DNA for the CDR3 is TGTGCCAGCAGCCGGGACAGAATTATGCAGTACTTC. Protein product: CASSRDRIMQYF.

The chain employs TRBV15 and TRBJ1-2, with D maybe TRBD1 (6 bases). The CDR3 loop spans 14 amino acids. The germline V and J ends were trimmed by 3 bases and 4 bases, with 12 bases remaining between them. Germline V gene sequence: CDR1 LNHNV, CDR2 YYDKDF (reference sequence). The DNA for the CDR3 is TGTGCCACCAGCAGGGGGGCAAGTGGCTATGGCTACACCTTC. Its translation: CATSRGASGYGYTF.

The J gene is TRBJ2-3, the V gene TRBV7-9; TRBD2 is a possible D gene (5 bases). This CDR3 has 15 amino acids. Germline CDR1 and CDR2: SEHNR and FQNEAQ (reference sequence). The V end was cut by 2 bases, the J end by 2 bases, with 11 bases between. The CDR3 loop is CASSLPSGATDTQYF. The CDR3 DNA sequence: TGTGCCAGCAGCTTACCCAGCGGTGCCACAGATACGCAGTATTTT.

The chain couples TRBV7-2 to TRBJ2-2, with D perhaps matching TRBD1 (5 bases). The CDR3 consists of 16 residues. CDR1 is SGHTA and CDR2 is FQGNSA in the germline V gene. Trimming shortened V by 4 bases and J by 0 bases, and 12 bases separated the two germline ends. CDR3 DNA sequence: TGTGCCAGCAGCTCTCACAGGAGCGCGAACACCGGGGAGCTGTTTTTT. Protein product: CASSSHRSANTGELFF. Together with reference TRBV7-2 and TRBJ2-2, the CDR3 gives the full variable domain: GAGVSQSPSNKVTEKGKDVELRCDPISGHTALYWYRQSLGQGLEFLIYFQGNSAPDKSGLPSDRFSAERTGGSVSTLTIQRTQQEDSAVYLCASSSHRSANTGELFFGEGSRLTVL.

The chain is built from TRBV6-5 and TRBJ1-1; unclear D gene. Trimming stripped 5 bases from V and 3 bases from J, with 7 bases between. This CDR3 has 12 residues. The germline gives CDR1 MNHEY, CDR2 SVGAGI. CDR3 coding DNA: TGTGCCAGCAGTCTGGCGGACACTGAAGCTTTCTTT. As protein: CASSLADTEAFF.

The V and J genes are TRBV2 and TRBJ2-5; 10 bases align to TRBD2. This CDR3 contains 15 residues. The germline CDR1 and CDR2 sequences are SNHLY and FYNNEI. The V and J ends lost 6 bases and 1 base, in that order; junction bases with no gene match: 5. The CDR3 nucleotides are TGTGCCAGCAGGCCCGGACTAGCGGCCCAAGAGACCCAGTACTTC. Translating it yields CASRPGLAAQETQYF.

The CDR3, as DNA: TGCGCCAGCAGCCAAGGCAGGGCTGGCACTGAAGCTTTCTTT. It is translated as CASSQGRAGTEAFF. The chain joins TRBV4-1 to TRBJ1-1; the D gene is possibly TRBD1 (5 bases). Trimming took off 1 base at V and 4 bases at J, with 10 bases between the two ends. Germline assignment: CDR1 MGHRA and CDR2 YSYEKL. CDR3 length: 14 amino acids.

The chain joins TRBV10-3 to TRBJ1-6, with 8 bases identical to TRBD1. CDR1 and CDR2 from the germline V gene are ENHRY and SYGVKD. Trimming took 11 bases from V and 5 from J; bases not matched to a gene: 8. The CDR3 is 14 amino acids. The CDR3 is CAATGVGDNSPLHF. The CDR3 DNA follows: TGTGCCGCGACAGGGGTTGGAGATAATTCACCCCTCCACTTT.

This sequence joins TRBV6-8 and TRBJ2-7, with 11 bases identical to TRBD2. V was clipped by 7 bases and J by 3 bases; unmatched bases: 11. This CDR3 has 16 amino acids. The germline V gene has CDR1 MNHGY and CDR2 SAAAGT. The CDR3 bases are TGTGCCAGCATTATTTCGGGACTAGCGGATTTCTACGAGCAGTACTTC. Protein sequence: CASIISGLADFYEQYF.

This chain connects TRBV11-2 to TRBJ2-1; the match to TRBD2 covers 12 bases. Germline lookup yields CDR1 SGHAT and CDR2 FQNNGV. CDR3 length: 16 amino acids. V dropped 4 bases and J dropped 8; count of bases not matched to a gene: 9. DNA of the CDR3: TGTGCCAGCAGCTCGCCGACTAGCGGGAGATTGTATGAGCAGTTCTTC. Translation gives CASSSPTSGRLYEQFF.

The V gene is TRBV2, the J gene TRBJ2-6; no definite D call. Trimming took off 4 bases at V and 2 bases at J, with 9 bases between the two ends. The germline V gene encodes CDR1 SNHLY and CDR2 FYNNEI. The CDR3 is 15 amino acids. Here the CDR3 DNA reads TGTGCCAGCAGTGCCCCCAAAACTGGGGCCAACGTCCTGACTTTC. Amino acids: CASSAPKTGANVLTF.

This clone was seen more than once but under ten times. The chain employs TRBV5-6 and TRBJ2-7; the D gene is possibly TRBD1 (5 bases). Germline loops: CDR1 SGHDT, CDR2 YYEEEE. The CDR3 runs 12 residues. The V end was cut by 2 bases, the J end by 6 bases, with 9 bases between. CDR3 nucleotides: TGTGCCAGCAGCTTCTTAAGGGGCGAGCAGTACTTC. The encoded protein is CASSFLRGEQYF. The full variable domain, in which reference TRBV5-6 and TRBJ2-7 provide the parts outside the CDR3, is DAGVTQSPTHLIKTRGQQVTLRCSPKSGHDTVSWYQQALGQGPQFIFQYYEEEERQRGNFPDRFSGHQFPNYSSELNVNALLLGDSALYLCASSFLRGEQYFGPGTRLTVT.